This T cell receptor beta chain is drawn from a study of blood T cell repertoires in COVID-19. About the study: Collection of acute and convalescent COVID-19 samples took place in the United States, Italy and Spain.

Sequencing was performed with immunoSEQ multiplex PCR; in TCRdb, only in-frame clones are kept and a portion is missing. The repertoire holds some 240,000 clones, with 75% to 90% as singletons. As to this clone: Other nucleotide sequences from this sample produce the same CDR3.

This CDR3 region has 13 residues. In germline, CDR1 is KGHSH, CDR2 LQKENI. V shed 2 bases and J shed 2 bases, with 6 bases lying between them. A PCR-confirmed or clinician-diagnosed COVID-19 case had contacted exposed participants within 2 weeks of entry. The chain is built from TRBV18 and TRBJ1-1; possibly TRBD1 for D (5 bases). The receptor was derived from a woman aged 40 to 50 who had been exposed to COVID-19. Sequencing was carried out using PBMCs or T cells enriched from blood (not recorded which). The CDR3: CASSPGQNTEAFF. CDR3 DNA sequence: TGTGCCAGCTCACCAGGACAAAACACTGAAGCTTTCTTT.